These T cell receptor beta chains were read from a single sample in a study of T cell responses to AZD1222 COVID-19 vaccine. TCRdb's copy holds only in-frame clones and misses some; the assay was immunoSEQ multiplex PCR. This table holds 60,000 to 80,000 clones, approximately 85% found once. The sequences come from peripheral blood, collected on day 0 of AZD1222 vaccination. The receptors shown here come from an adult in good health. CDR3s include the opening cysteine and the closing phenylalanine or tryptophan. The D gene is left open where the match is weak. Clone size is not always given. Where it is, it says once, few, many or a class for expanded clones.

CDR3 length: 18
clone size: once
D gene: TRBD2
J gene: TRBJ2-1
V gene: TRBV7-7
CDR3 DNA: TGTGCTAGCAGCTCCGGGACTAGCGGGGTTTACTCCTACAATGAGCAGTTCTTC
CDR3 protein: CASSSGTSGVYSYNEQFF

CDR3 length: 15
clone size: .
D gene: .
J gene: TRBJ1-1
V gene: TRBV5-6
CDR3 DNA: TGTGCCAGCAGCTCGGGTGGAGGGGTGGGCACTGAAGCTTTCTTT
CDR3 protein: CASSSGGGVGTEAFF

CDR3 length: 13
clone size: few
D gene: TRBD1
J gene: TRBJ1-1
V gene: TRBV20-1
CDR3 DNA: TGCAGTGCTAGTTTCAGGGGGACCACTGAAGCTTTCTTT
CDR3 protein: CSASFRGTTEAFF

CDR3 length: 14
clone size: .
D gene: TRBD1
J gene: TRBJ1-2
V gene: TRBV27
CDR3 DNA: TGTGCCAGCAGTTTACAACAGGGGAGGGATGGCTACACCTTC
CDR3 protein: CASSLQQGRDGYTF

CDR3 length: 15
clone size: .
D gene: TRBD1
J gene: TRBJ2-7
V gene: TRBV5-1
CDR3 DNA: TGCGCCAGCAGCTTGGGGAGGACAGGGGTGGCCGAGCAGTACTTC
CDR3 protein: CASSLGRTGVAEQYF

CDR3 length: 16
clone size: .
D gene: TRBD2
J gene: TRBJ2-1
V gene: TRBV18
CDR3 DNA: TGTGCCAGCTCACTCCAACTAGCGGGGGGGCCAAATGAGCAGTTCTTC
CDR3 protein: CASSLQLAGGPNEQFF

CDR3 length: 15
clone size: few
D gene: TRBD1
J gene: TRBJ2-1
V gene: TRBV11-3
CDR3 DNA: TGTGCCAGCAGCTTAACGACAGGGTCCTACAATGAGCAGTTCTTC
CDR3 protein: CASSLTTGSYNEQFF

CDR3 length: 17
clone size: .
D gene: .
J gene: TRBJ1-5
V gene: TRBV25-1
CDR3 DNA: TGTGCCAGCAGTGATTCCCTAGGCAGGGGAAAAGGGCAGCCCCAGCATTTT
CDR3 protein: CASSDSLGRGKGQPQHF

CDR3 length: 13
clone size: .
D gene: TRBD1
J gene: TRBJ2-7
V gene: TRBV9
CDR3 DNA: TGTGCCAGGCCGGGGACAGACTCCTACGAGCAGTACTTC
CDR3 protein: CARPGTDSYEQYF

CDR3 length: 15
clone size: .
D gene: TRBD1
J gene: TRBJ1-4
V gene: TRBV6-5
CDR3 DNA: TGTGCCAGCATTAGACAGGGCCGATGGGGCGAAAAACTGTTTTTT
CDR3 protein: CASIRQGRWGEKLFF

CDR3 length: 14
clone size: .
D gene: .
J gene: TRBJ1-5
V gene: TRBV27
CDR3 DNA: TGTGCCAGCAGACCTGGCGGCGGCAATCAGCCCCAGCATTTT
CDR3 protein: CASRPGGGNQPQHF

CDR3 length: 15
clone size: .
D gene: TRBD1
J gene: TRBJ2-5
V gene: TRBV10-3
CDR3 DNA: TGTGCCATCAGGGTGGGACAGGGGTCACAAGAGACCCAGTACTTC
CDR3 protein: CAIRVGQGSQETQYF

CDR3 length: 12
clone size: .
D gene: .
J gene: TRBJ1-6
V gene: TRBV28
CDR3 DNA: TGTGCCAGCAGTCCCCCGCGGGGGGCCCTCCACTTT
CDR3 protein: CASSPPRGALHF

CDR3 length: 14
clone size: .
D gene: .
J gene: TRBJ2-7
V gene: TRBV9
CDR3 DNA: TGTGCCAGCAGCGCCCAGCAAGACGATAACGAGCAGTACTTC
CDR3 protein: CASSAQQDDNEQYF

CDR3 length: 13
clone size: once
D gene: .
J gene: TRBJ2-7
V gene: TRBV29-1
CDR3 DNA: TGCAGCGTTGTTAAAGGGGCGGGCTACGAGCAGTACTTC
CDR3 protein: CSVVKGAGYEQYF

CDR3 length: 17
clone size: .
D gene: .
J gene: TRBJ1-4
V gene: TRBV9
CDR3 DNA: TGTGCCAGCAGCCCAACCCCTCACGGGGTAACTAATGAAAAACTGTTTTTT
CDR3 protein: CASSPTPHGVTNEKLFF

CDR3 length: 13
clone size: .
D gene: .
J gene: TRBJ2-5
V gene: TRBV14
CDR3 DNA: TGTGCCAGCACCCTCAGCCAGGGGAAGACCCAGTACTTC
CDR3 protein: CASTLSQGKTQYF

CDR3 length: 13
clone size: .
D gene: .
J gene: TRBJ2-7
V gene: TRBV10-2
CDR3 DNA: TGCGCCAGCACCCCAGGGGGGATCCACGAGCAGTACTTC
CDR3 protein: CASTPGGIHEQYF

CDR3 length: 15
clone size: .
D gene: .
J gene: TRBJ1-1
V gene: TRBV6-5
CDR3 DNA: TGTGCCAGCAGTTACGGGCCGGGGCTGAACACTGAAGCTTTCTTT
CDR3 protein: CASSYGPGLNTEAFF

CDR3 length: 14
clone size: .
D gene: .
J gene: TRBJ2-5
V gene: TRBV3-1/TRBV3-2
CDR3 DNA: TGTGCCAGCAGCCGGGCGGGGAACGGGGAGACCCAGTACTTC
CDR3 protein: CASSRAGNGETQYF

CDR3 length: 13
clone size: .
D gene: .
J gene: TRBJ2-3
V gene: TRBV7-2
CDR3 DNA: TGTGCCAGCAGCTTAGCCGGGCCCGATACGCAGTATTTT
CDR3 protein: CASSLAGPDTQYF

CDR3 length: 14
clone size: .
D gene: TRBD1
J gene: TRBJ2-3
V gene: TRBV10-3
CDR3 DNA: TGTGCCATCAGGGCAGGGGGCGGAACAGATACGCAGTATTTT
CDR3 protein: CAIRAGGGTDTQYF

CDR3 length: 15
clone size: .
D gene: .
J gene: TRBJ2-7
V gene: TRBV11-2
CDR3 DNA: TGTGCCAGCAGCTTTACTGACAGTAGCTCCTACGAGCAGTACTTC
CDR3 protein: CASSFTDSSSYEQYF

CDR3 length: 15
clone size: once
D gene: TRBD2
J gene: TRBJ2-7
V gene: TRBV19
CDR3 DNA: TGTGCCAGTAGTATAGTCCCGGGAGGGCGTCGGGAGCAGTACTTC
CDR3 protein: CASSIVPGGRREQYF

CDR3 length: 15
clone size: .
D gene: .
J gene: TRBJ1-4
V gene: TRBV2
CDR3 DNA: TGTGCCAGCAGTGCAGTAGGGGCTTCTAATGAAAAACTGTTTTTT
CDR3 protein: CASSAVGASNEKLFF

CDR3 length: 17
clone size: .
D gene: TRBD2
J gene: TRBJ2-7
V gene: TRBV30
CDR3 DNA: TGTGCCTGGAGTGGCGGACTAGCGGGGGGACTTCTCGACGAGCAGTACTTC
CDR3 protein: CAWSGGLAGGLLDEQYF

CDR3 length: 12
clone size: medium-sized
D gene: .
J gene: TRBJ1-1
V gene: TRBV3-1/TRBV3-2
CDR3 DNA: TGTGCCAGCAGCCAAGTCGGAGGTGAAGCTTTCTTT
CDR3 protein: CASSQVGGEAFF

CDR3 length: 16
clone size: .
D gene: .
J gene: TRBJ1-2
V gene: TRBV4-1
CDR3 DNA: TGCGCCAGCAGTCCGTTGGAGGGGCAGAAGGACTATGGCTACACCTTC
CDR3 protein: CASSPLEGQKDYGYTF

CDR3 length: 14
clone size: .
D gene: .
J gene: TRBJ2-2
V gene: TRBV7-8
CDR3 DNA: TGTGCCAGCAGCCCTTCTCGGAACACCGGGGAGCTGTTTTTT
CDR3 protein: CASSPSRNTGELFF

CDR3 length: 15
clone size: .
D gene: .
J gene: TRBJ1-4
V gene: TRBV9
CDR3 DNA: TGTGCCAGCAGCGTAGGGGTCAGCCAGGGAGAAAAACTGTTTTTT
CDR3 protein: CASSVGVSQGEKLFF

CDR3 length: 11
clone size: medium-sized
D gene: TRBD1
J gene: TRBJ1-4
V gene: TRBV28
CDR3 DNA: TGTGCCAGCGAGGGGGCTGAAAAACTGTTTTTT
CDR3 protein: CASEGAEKLFF

CDR3 length: 15
clone size: .
D gene: TRBD1
J gene: TRBJ1-5
V gene: TRBV29-1
CDR3 DNA: TGCAGCGTGAGGGGGACAGGGGAGGCTAATCAGCCCCAGCATTTT
CDR3 protein: CSVRGTGEANQPQHF

CDR3 length: 13
clone size: .
D gene: .
J gene: TRBJ2-7
V gene: TRBV7-8
CDR3 DNA: TGTGCCAGCAGCCGAGGAGGGGCCGCCGAGCAGTACTTC
CDR3 protein: CASSRGGAAEQYF

CDR3 length: 15
clone size: .
D gene: .
J gene: TRBJ1-3
V gene: TRBV30
CDR3 DNA: TGTGCCTGGAGTGTTGCGACACTCTCTGGAAACACCATATATTTT
CDR3 protein: CAWSVATLSGNTIYF

CDR3 length: 13
clone size: .
D gene: .
J gene: TRBJ1-2
V gene: TRBV6-4
CDR3 DNA: TGTGCCAGGGGGGATCGACAACTCTATGGCTACACCTTC
CDR3 protein: CARGDRQLYGYTF

CDR3 length: 16
clone size: .
D gene: .
J gene: TRBJ2-6
V gene: TRBV5-5
CDR3 DNA: TGTGCCAGCAGCTTGGTTTCCAGCTCTGGGGCCAACGTCCTGACTTTC
CDR3 protein: CASSLVSSSGANVLTF

CDR3 length: 18
clone size: .
D gene: .
J gene: TRBJ2-2
V gene: TRBV7-3
CDR3 DNA: TGTGCCAGCAGCTTCGATCCAGTCGGGATATTTAGCACCGGGGAGCTGTTTTTT
CDR3 protein: CASSFDPVGIFSTGELFF

CDR3 length: 12
clone size: .
D gene: .
J gene: TRBJ1-2
V gene: TRBV20-1
CDR3 DNA: TGCAGTGCTAGTGGGGCAGTGTACGGCTACACCTTC
CDR3 protein: CSASGAVYGYTF

CDR3 length: 13
clone size: .
D gene: TRBD1
J gene: TRBJ2-7
V gene: TRBV12-3/TRBV12-4
CDR3 DNA: TGTGCCAGCAGTTACAGGGGATCCTACGAGCAGTACTTC
CDR3 protein: CASSYRGSYEQYF

CDR3 length: 16
clone size: .
D gene: TRBD2
J gene: TRBJ2-1
V gene: TRBV2
CDR3 DNA: TGTGCCAGCAGGGGACTAGCGGTGAGCTCCTACAATGAGCAGTTCTTC
CDR3 protein: CASRGLAVSSYNEQFF

CDR3 length: 14
clone size: once
D gene: .
J gene: TRBJ1-3
V gene: TRBV20-1
CDR3 DNA: TGCAGTGCTAGTCCCAGCGCGACTGGAAACACCATATATTTT
CDR3 protein: CSASPSATGNTIYF

CDR3 length: 14
clone size: .
D gene: .
J gene: TRBJ1-1
V gene: TRBV7-9
CDR3 DNA: TGTGCCAGCAGCTCTCCCCGGAGGGACACTGAAGCTTTCTTT
CDR3 protein: CASSSPRRDTEAFF

CDR3 length: 14
clone size: .
D gene: .
J gene: TRBJ1-6
V gene: TRBV19
CDR3 DNA: TGTGCCAGTTCTCCTGCGCAGCATAATTCACCCCTCCACTTT
CDR3 protein: CASSPAQHNSPLHF

CDR3 length: 12
clone size: few
D gene: .
J gene: TRBJ1-2
V gene: TRBV5-8
CDR3 DNA: TGTGCCAGCAGCTTGCCGGGGGGCGCTTACACCTTC
CDR3 protein: CASSLPGGAYTF

CDR3 length: 17
clone size: .
D gene: .
J gene: TRBJ2-3
V gene: TRBV7-3
CDR3 DNA: TGTGCCAGCAGCTTACTCGGAAGCGCCGGGGGCACAGATACGCAGTATTTT
CDR3 protein: CASSLLGSAGGTDTQYF

CDR3 length: 13
clone size: .
D gene: .
J gene: TRBJ1-1
V gene: TRBV5-5
CDR3 DNA: TGTGCCAGCAGCTTGGCCCAACAGGGATGGGCTTTCTTT
CDR3 protein: CASSLAQQGWAFF

CDR3 length: 12
clone size: few
D gene: .
J gene: TRBJ1-3
V gene: TRBV29-1
CDR3 DNA: TGCAGCATTCCGGGCTCTGGAAACACCATATATTTT
CDR3 protein: CSIPGSGNTIYF

CDR3 length: 13
clone size: once
D gene: .
J gene: TRBJ1-1
V gene: TRBV29-1
CDR3 DNA: TGCAGCGTTGGGCAGGGCTGGGGCACTGAAGCTTTCTTT
CDR3 protein: CSVGQGWGTEAFF